The 30 T cell receptor beta chains presented below share a single source sample, sequenced in a study of T cell repertoires in cytomegalovirus infection. TCRdb reprocessed the reads with MiXCR, giving one entry per CDR3 protein. The sample lists approximately 630,000 distinct CDR3 sequences, around 24% occurring once. The material sequenced was CD8+ T cells from PBMCs. All receptors derive from a human donor in good health (CMV status not recorded). Some clones in this sample may be carry-over from other donors' samples.

The chain employs TRBV4-1 and TRBJ1-2; 7 positions agree with TRBD1. The CDR3 is 16 amino acids. Per the germline V gene, CDR1 is MGHRA and CDR2 is YSYEKL. V was pared by 0 bases and J by 2 bases, with 6 bases of the junction left unmatched. CDR3 loop: CASSQEPGTANYGYTF. CDR3 sequence (DNA): TGCGCCAGCAGCCAAGAACCCGGGACAGCAAACTATGGCTACACCTTC.

The genes are TRBV2 and TRBJ2-1; TRBD2 agrees at 11 bases. The V segment lost 1 base and the J segment 8 bases; nucleotides outside the gene matches: 4. The CDR3 loop spans 15 amino acids. Looked up from germline, CDR1 is SNHLY and CDR2 is FYNNEI. The CDR3 protein is CASSEGLAGTYEQFF. The CDR3, as DNA: TGTGCCAGCAGTGAAGGACTAGCGGGGACTTATGAGCAGTTCTTC.

J is TRBJ2-7 and V is TRBV29-1; unclear D gene. The germline gives CDR1 SQVTM, CDR2 ANQGSEA. The CDR3 runs 13 residues. Deletions cut 3 bases from V and 1 base from J, with 10 bases between. In DNA form, the CDR3 reads TGCAGCGTTGAGGCAGGCATTTCCTACGAGCAGTACTTC. Translated, it gives CSVEAGISYEQYF.

This clonotype was seen a few times. V and J are TRBV13 and TRBJ1-1; 9 positions agree with TRBD1. Germline CDR1 and CDR2: PRHDT and FYEKMQ (reference sequence). With 6 bases clipped from V and 3 bases from J, the junction kept 8 bases outside the gene matches. The CDR3 is 15 residues long. Written as DNA, the CDR3 is TGTGCCAGCAGTTTTCCGGGACAGGGTGACACTGAAGCTTTCTTT. It yields the protein CASSFPGQGDTEAFF.

This clonotype was seen a few times. The chain employs TRBV12-3 or TRBV12-4 and TRBJ1-1; the D is unclear. V was trimmed by 2 bases and J by 7 bases, leaving 8 bases between them. The CDR3 has 12 amino acids. CDR3 sequence: CASSLTPLEAFF. The CDR3 DNA sequence: TGTGCCAGCAGTTTAACACCGCTTGAAGCTTTCTTT.

V and J are TRBV6-1 and TRBJ1-2; D perhaps matches TRBD1 (6 bases). With 0 bases removed from V and 6 bases from J, the gap between germline ends came to 17 bases. The germline V gene encodes CDR1 MNHNS and CDR2 SASEGT. This CDR3 contains 16 residues. CDR3 protein: CASSEAAGVYANGYTF. DNA of the CDR3: TGTGCCAGCAGTGAAGCGGCAGGGGTGTATGCTAATGGCTACACCTTC.

This clonotype has a handful of counts. The chain carries TRBV27 and TRBJ2-7; possible D gene TRBD1, 6 bases. In germline, CDR1 is MNHEY, CDR2 SMNVEV (reference sequence). CDR3 length equals 16 residues. With 3 bases removed from V and 7 bases from J, the gap between germline ends came to 22 bases. CDR3 nucleotide sequence: TGTGCCAGCAGTTTCCGTGGTGGGGGCCCGTCCGGGGAGCAGTACTTC. As protein: CASSFRGGGPSGEQYF.

This clonotype was detected a few times. CDR3 in amino acids: CASSIQGLSGELFF. CDR3 in DNA: TGTGCCAGCAGTATACAGGGTTTAAGCGGGGAGCTGTTTTTT. The gene calls are TRBV6-6 and TRBJ2-2, with D possibly TRBD1 on 6 matching bases. The V end lost 5 bases, the J end lost 7 bases, and 14 bases lay between the germline ends. The CDR3 runs to 14 residues. Germline CDR1 MNHNY, CDR2 SVGAGI (reference sequence).

This clonotype was picked up many times. The chain recombines TRBV28 with TRBJ1-1; no definite D call. CDR1 is MDHEN and CDR2 is SYDVKM in the germline V gene. The CDR3 is 13 residues long. Trimming removed 5 bases at V and 7 bases at J, with 14 bases between. CDR3 protein: CASSPDVRVEAFF. The CDR3 coding sequence is TGTGCCAGCAGTCCCGATGTAAGGGTTGAAGCTTTCTTT. The full variable domain, rest sourced from reference TRBV28 and TRBJ1-1, is DVKVTQSSRYLVKRTGEKVFLECVQDMDHENMFWYRQDPGLGLRLIYFSYDVKMKEKGDIPEGYSVSREKKERFSLILESASTNQTSMYLCASSPDVRVEAFFGQGTRLTVV.

Only a few counts were recorded for this clonotype. The gene calls are TRBV29-1 and TRBJ2-3; D is ambiguous. V lost 4 bases to trimming and J lost 0 bases, with 11 bases between them. CDR3 length equals 14 residues. The germline V gene encodes CDR1 SQVTM and CDR2 ANQGSEA. The CDR3 spells CSVVGFSSTDTQYF. CDR3 sequence (DNA): TGCAGCGTTGTAGGTTTTTCTAGCACAGATACGCAGTATTTT.

This clonotype was found many times. The chain uses TRBV7-8 and TRBJ2-7, with D hard to call. The length of the CDR3 is 14 residues. Trimming took 4 bases from V and 0 from J, leaving 10 bases between them. CDR1 and CDR2 (germline): SGHVS, FQNEAQ. The CDR3 DNA reads TGTGCCAGCAGCTACCGGGCCCCCTCCTACGAGCAGTACTTC. Translated, it gives CASSYRAPSYEQYF.

This chain uses TRBV29-1 with TRBJ2-3, with TRBD2 identical over 11 bases. After removal of 0 bases from V and 3 bases from J, the junction contained 11 bases not matched to a gene. Per germline, CDR1 SQVTM and CDR2 ANQGSEA. The CDR3 sequence is 18 residues long. CDR3 amino acids: CSVEEKGLADPRTDTQYF. DNA of the CDR3: TGCAGCGTTGAAGAGAAGGGACTAGCGGACCCAAGGACAGATACGCAGTATTTT.

This clonotype turned up a few times. This sequence joins TRBV28 and TRBJ1-5, with D unresolved. The CDR3 spans 13 residues. CDR1 is MDHEN and CDR2 is SYDVKM in the germline V gene. Between the trimmed V and J ends, which lost 3 bases and 7 bases, there was a span of 10 bases. CDR3 amino acids: CASSFTLPQPQHF. In DNA, the CDR3 is TGTGCCAGCAGTTTTACCCTTCCCCAGCCCCAGCATTTT.

There are many counts of this clonotype. This chain joins TRBV19 and TRBJ2-1, with D tentatively TRBD1 or TRBD2 (5 bases each). This CDR3 spans 16 amino acids. V was pared by 5 bases and J by 2 bases, with 16 bases between. CDR1 is LNHDA and CDR2 is SQIVND in the germline V gene (reference sequence). DNA for the CDR3: TGTGCCAGTAGTCTCCGGGACCCCCGGGCCTACAATGAGCAGTTCTTC. Amino acids: CASSLRDPRAYNEQFF.

This clonotype was seen at least ten times. This chain joins TRBV7-9 and TRBJ1-1; D remains unclear. With 5 bases removed from V and 4 bases from J, the gap between germline ends came to 14 bases. CDR1 and CDR2 from the germline V gene are SEHNR and FQNEAQ (reference sequence). This CDR3 contains 14 residues. As DNA, the CDR3 is TGTGCCAGCAGCCCACCTTCCACCGGCACTGAAGCTTTCTTT. Its protein is CASSPPSTGTEAFF.

In this sample, this clonotype turned up a few times. V and J are TRBV15 and TRBJ2-1, with 10 bases fitting TRBD2. Looked up from germline, CDR1 is LNHNV and CDR2 is YYDKDF (reference sequence). Trimming took 2 bases from V and 6 from J; bases not matched to a gene: 7. The CDR3 has 16 residues. CDR3 sequence: CATSRRRAGGPNEQFF. For the CDR3, the DNA is TGTGCCACCAGCAGAAGACGAGCGGGGGGGCCCAATGAGCAGTTCTTC.

Concerning this clonotype itself: Germline and junction disagree at one end, which may indicate a read error. This chain links TRBV2 with TRBJ2-2; D may be TRBD2 (5 bases). Germline V lookup: CDR1 SNHLY, CDR2 FYNNEI. The CDR3 sequence is 12 residues long. The CDR3 loop reads CASIEFPGKLFF. The CDR3 region has the DNA TGTGCCAGCATAGAGTTCCCCGGGAAGCTGTTTTTT.

On this clonotype: The junction and the germline gene differ at one end; a read error may be behind it. The CDR3 protein is CASIIRASKDTQYF. In DNA, the CDR3 is TGTGCCAGCATCATTCGGGCTAGCAAAGATACGCAGTATTTT. The rearrangement uses TRBV7-9 and TRBJ2-3; weak D call: TRBD2 (5 bases). There are 14 residues in the CDR3. Per the germline V gene, CDR1 is SEHNR and CDR2 is FQNEAQ (reference sequence).

The chain employs TRBV29-1 and TRBJ1-1; 9 positions match TRBD1. The CDR3 is made up of 11 amino acids. Germline V gives CDR1 SQVTM, CDR2 ANQGSEA. V was pared by 6 bases and J by 6 bases, with 2 bases of the junction left unmatched. CDR3 in amino acids: CSVWTGAEAFF. In nucleotides, the CDR3 is TGCAGCGTGTGGACAGGGGCTGAAGCTTTCTTT.

Many counts were recorded for this clonotype. This chain links TRBV27 with TRBJ1-1; D may be TRBD1 (5 bases). The germline V gene has CDR1 MNHEY and CDR2 SMNVEV (reference sequence). With 4 bases removed from V and 4 bases from J, the gap between germline ends came to 16 bases. The CDR3 is 15 residues long. Written as DNA, the CDR3 is TGTGCCAGCAGTTCCGGGACTCTAATCCTCACTGAAGCTTTCTTT. Protein: CASSSGTLILTEAFF.

This clonotype was detected ten times or more. The chain carries TRBV10-3 and TRBJ2-2; tentative D call: TRBD1 (5 bases). The V end lost 5 bases, the J end lost 1 base, and 8 bases lay between the germline ends. Germline lookup yields CDR1 ENHRY and CDR2 SYGVKD. This CDR3 has 14 residues. CDR3 bases: TGTGCCATCAGTCCTACAGGGAACACCGGGGAGCTGTTTTTT. Protein: CAISPTGNTGELFF.

The J gene is TRBJ2-1, the V gene TRBV4-2; TRBD2 matches 11 bases. This CDR3 contains 16 residues. CDR1 LGHNA and CDR2 YNFKEQ come from the germline V gene. With V trimmed by 0 bases and J by 3 bases, 1 base remained unmatched. The CDR3 DNA is TGTGCCAGCAGCCAAGATGGGACTAGCGGCTACAATGAGCAGTTCTTC. Translation gives CASSQDGTSGYNEQFF.

The V and J genes are TRBV28 and TRBJ1-5, with D unresolved. Germline-derived CDR1 and CDR2 are MDHEN and SYDVKM. V was trimmed by 4 bases and J by 2 bases, leaving 18 bases between them. The CDR3 totals 17 residues. The CDR3 reads CASSSLAFGLGNQPQHF. CDR3 bases: TGTGCCAGCAGTTCCCTTGCCTTCGGACTAGGCAATCAGCCCCAGCATTTT.

In its sample, this clonotype was seen many times. The V call is TRBV14, the J call TRBJ1-2; 11 nucleotides line up with TRBD1. Germline CDR1 and CDR2: SGHDN and FVKESK. The CDR3 runs to 17 residues. The V segment lost 0 bases and the J segment 7 bases; nucleotides outside the gene matches: 10. CDR3 amino acids: CASSQEVGQGARFGYTF. The CDR3 region has the DNA TGTGCCAGCAGCCAAGAGGTCGGACAGGGGGCTCGGTTTGGCTACACCTTC.

J is TRBJ1-1 and V is TRBV6-2 or TRBV6-3; no clear D. Trimming left V 6 bases short and J 8 bases short, with 22 bases between. The CDR3 covers 15 residues. Per the germline V gene, CDR1 is MNHEY and CDR2 is SVGEGT. As DNA, the CDR3 is TGTGCCAGCAGCCTTCATGCCACCCCAAAGGCAGAAGCTTTCTTT. Its protein product is CASSLHATPKAEAFF.

In this sample, this clonotype turned up a few times. The rearrangement uses TRBV7-8 and TRBJ2-5, with D perhaps being TRBD1 or TRBD2 (5 bases each). CDR1 is SGHVS and CDR2 is FQNEAQ in the germline V gene. Trimming cost V 1 base and J 2 bases, with 17 bases left between them. CDR3 size: 17 residues. CDR3 in DNA: TGTGCCAGCAGCTTAGGCCCCCTCGGGACCCTACAAGAGACCCAGTACTTC. The encoded protein is CASSLGPLGTLQETQYF.

Note on this clonotype: A much larger clone differs by one base, so this may be a read error. The chain has TRBV7-4 and TRBJ2-7; the match to TRBD1 covers 7 bases. The CDR3 spans 13 residues. From germline, CDR1 is SGHVT and CDR2 SQSDAQ. V trimming: 5 bases; J trimming: 4 bases; junction bases outside the gene matches: 5. The CDR3 loop is CASSTRQGYEQYF. The CDR3 DNA follows: TGTGCCAGCAGCACAAGACAGGGTTACGAGCAGTACTTC.

This clonotype has more than one count but fewer than ten. The chain couples TRBV19 to TRBJ2-1; D may be TRBD2 (5 bases). V gave up 3 bases and J gave up 0 bases, with 9 bases separating them. CDR1 is LNHDA, CDR2 SQIVND, per germline (reference sequence). This CDR3 contains 15 residues. In nucleotides, the CDR3 is TGTGCCAGTAGTATTGGCAGCGGCTCCTACAATGAGCAGTTCTTC. Amino acids: CASSIGSGSYNEQFF.

This clonotype was recorded at least ten times. The rearrangement uses TRBV7-9 and TRBJ2-1; D not certain. With 5 bases removed from V and 6 bases from J, the gap between germline ends came to 11 bases. The CDR3 loop spans 13 amino acids. Germline CDR1 reads SEHNR; CDR2 reads FQNEAQ (reference sequence). CDR3 in DNA: TGTGCCAGCAGCCTTAAAACCACCAATGAGCAGTTCTTC. The encoded protein is CASSLKTTNEQFF.

This clonotype was seen more than once but under ten times. This chain joins TRBV28 and TRBJ1-2; the D gene is possibly TRBD1 (6 bases). This CDR3 has 15 amino acids. Germline V gives CDR1 MDHEN, CDR2 SYDVKM. Trimming took off 3 bases at V and 6 bases at J, with 17 bases between the two ends. The DNA for the CDR3 is TGTGCCAGCAGTTTTCCGGGGGGCAGGGGTGATGGCTACACCTTC. Translation gives CASSFPGGRGDGYTF.